Presented here are 5 T cell receptor beta chains from one specimen sequenced in a study of shared clonotypes between healthy human individuals. Only CD45RO-negative cells positively selected for CCR7 counted as naive CD8 cells, so terminally differentiated effector memory CD45RA+ cells were excluded. Some clones are missing from TCRdb's copy, which holds only in-frame ones; the method was immunoSEQ multiplex PCR. The sample lists about 2.2 million clones, 90% to 95% occurring once. The sequenced material came from naive CD8+ T cells from PBMCs. The receptors derive from a man in his late teens or twenties in good health. Some clones in this sample may be carry-over from other donors' samples.

The rearrangement uses TRBV6-5 and TRBJ2-6; possible D gene TRBD2, 6 bases. CDR3 size: 15 residues. CDR1 and CDR2 (germline): MNHEY, SVGAGI. The germline V and J ends were trimmed by 0 bases and 3 bases, with 6 bases remaining between them. The DNA for the CDR3 is TGTGCCAGCAGTTACTCCGGGGGTGGGGCCAACGTCCTGACTTTC. The encoded protein is CASSYSGGGANVLTF.

This chain joins TRBV27 and TRBJ2-7; TRBD2 might be the D (5 bases). This CDR3 has 17 amino acids. Trimming took 7 bases from V and 3 from J, leaving 25 bases between them. CDR1 MNHEY and CDR2 SMNVEV come from the germline V gene (reference sequence). This chain's CDR3 is CASKPQGGPGRLYEQYF. The CDR3 nucleotides are TGTGCCAGCAAGCCGCAAGGCGGGCCCGGGCGGCTCTACGAGCAGTACTTC.

The chain couples TRBV7-9 to TRBJ2-7, with 8 bases that match TRBD1. With V trimmed by 2 bases and J by 3 bases, 3 bases remained unmatched. Germline-derived CDR1 and CDR2 are SEHNR and FQNEAQ (reference sequence). The CDR3 contains 14 residues. CDR3 amino acids: CASSLWDRYYEQYF. The DNA for the CDR3 is TGTGCCAGCAGCTTATGGGACAGGTACTACGAGCAGTACTTC.

This clone was observed once. This sequence joins TRBV19 and TRBJ1-3; D is ambiguous. The CDR3 is made up of 18 amino acids. V lost 3 bases to trimming and J lost 0 bases, with 18 bases between them. Germline loops: CDR1 LNHDA, CDR2 SQIVND (reference sequence). CDR3 in amino acids: CASSIVPHARTSGNTIYF. The CDR3, as DNA: TGTGCCAGTAGTATTGTCCCCCACGCGCGGACCTCTGGAAACACCATATATTTT. The variable domain in full, completed from reference TRBV19 and TRBJ1-3, reads DGGITQSPKYLFRKEGQNVTLSCEQNLNHDAMYWYRQDPGQGLRLIYYSQIVNDFQKGDIAEGYSVSREKKESFPLTVTSAQKNPTAFYLCASSIVPHARTSGNTIYFGEGSWLTVV.

The J gene is TRBJ2-3, the V gene TRBV27; 9 bases are shared with TRBD2. The CDR3 covers 14 residues. Germline trimming cut 8 bases from V and 1 base from J; bases unmatched to any gene: 4. CDR1 MNHEY and CDR2 SMNVEV come from the germline V gene (reference sequence). CDR3 bases: TGTGCCAGCGGAATAGCGGGAGGCACAGATACGCAGTATTTT. This sequence encodes CASGIAGGTDTQYF.